One T cell receptor (beta chain) is described in this entry. The antigen remains undetermined. Unique molecular identifiers were used in preparing the TCRbeta library. TCRdb ran MiXCR on the PCR reads and lists one entry per CDR3 protein. The sample shows some 840,000 distinct CDR3 sequences, around 17% of them seen only once. This record comes from a study of T-cell reconstitution after alpha-beta-depleted transplantation in children. Whole-study results and caveats: Reported findings indicate that, about two months after transplant, alpha-beta T cells came from several hundred expanded clones, which were derived from non-depleted graft cells. A year post-transplant, T-cell counts and diversity derived mostly from newly produced T cells.

The V end was cut by 3 bases, the J end by 3 bases, with 7 bases between. The CDR3 consists of 13 residues. Germline V gene data show CDR1 as SGHTA and CDR2 as FQGNSA. The chain combines TRBV7-2 with TRBJ2-3; D gene uncertain. The sequencing here drew on PBMCs, mostly from graft donor cells, taken 360 days after TCRalphabeta/CD19-depleted stem cell transplant. This TCR came from a male patient younger than 18 who had a stem cell transplant for acute lymphoblastic leukemia, so the T cells may come from the graft donor. The CDR3 DNA reads TGTGCCAGCAGCTTTCCAGCAACAGATACGCAGTATTTT. This gives the protein CASSFPATDTQYF.